This TCR beta chain was observed in a study of blood T cell repertoires in COVID-19. Study details: Whether acute or convalescent, the COVID-19 samples came from the United States, Italy and Spain. From T cells, B-cell-depleted T cells, or PBMCs came the material, which was cDNA or gDNA.

Original analysis: Cell counts per sample came from amplifying reference gene primers. Generated by immunoSEQ multiplex PCR, the TCRdb table keeps only in-frame clones and is missing some. V, J and clone size are those of that table, while D and trimming were read from the DNA. The repertoire includes under 300,000 clones, more than 70% of them detected once, and approximately 2% sits in the top ten. Sample: peripheral blood. The receptor was isolated from a woman in her forties who had recovered from COVID-19.

CDR3 sequence (DNA): TGTGCCAGCAGCTTGGACCTCGACAGGGCGGTGTTTTTT. It translates to CASSLDLDRAVFF. The chain joins TRBV5-4 to TRBJ1-4; 7 nucleotides match TRBD1. Germline V CDR1 and CDR2: SGHNT, YYREEE (reference sequence). V lost 0 bases and J lost 15; bases outside the gene matches: 8. There are 13 residues in the CDR3.